This TCR beta chain was profiled in a study of T cell repertoires in cytomegalovirus infection. Each CDR3 protein is one row after TCRdb ran MiXCR on the reads. The table records some 350,000 distinct CDR3 sequences, approximately 35% of them present only once. The CDR3 is 13 residues long. The V and J ends lost 3 bases and 4 bases respectively, with 9 bases between them. Germline assignment: CDR1 SGHAT and CDR2 FQNNGV. Concerning this clonotype: Its antigen is undetermined.

This clonotype was sampled from a human donor in good health (CMV status not recorded). Some clones in this sample may be carry-over from other donors' samples. V usage is TRBV11-2 and J usage is TRBJ1-1, with a tentative D call TRBD1 (6 bases). The sequencing here drew on cultured PBMCs, taken from culture after CMV antigen stimulation. CDR3 sequence reads: CASSLGGLTEAFF. The CDR3 coding sequence is TGTGCCAGCAGCTTGGGGGGCCTCACTGAAGCTTTCTTT.